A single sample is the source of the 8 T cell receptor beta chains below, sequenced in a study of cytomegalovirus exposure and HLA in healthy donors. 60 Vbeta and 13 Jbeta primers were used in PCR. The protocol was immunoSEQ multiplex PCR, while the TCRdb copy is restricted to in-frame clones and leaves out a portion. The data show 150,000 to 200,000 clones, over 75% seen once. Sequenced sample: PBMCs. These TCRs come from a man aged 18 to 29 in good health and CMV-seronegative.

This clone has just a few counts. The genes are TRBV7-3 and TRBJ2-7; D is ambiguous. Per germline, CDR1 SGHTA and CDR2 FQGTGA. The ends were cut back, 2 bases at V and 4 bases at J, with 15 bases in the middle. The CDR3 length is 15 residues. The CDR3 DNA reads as TGTGCCAGCAGCTTACTGTCGGGTATGGATTACGAGCAGTACTTC. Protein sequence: CASSLLSGMDYEQYF.

CDR3 in DNA: TGTGCCAGCTCCCCCGACAGGGGGCTTGACACCATATATTTT. This sequence encodes CASSPDRGLDTIYF. The chain carries TRBV18 and TRBJ1-3; TRBD1 matches 10 bases. The trim removed 6 bases at V and 8 bases at J, leaving 7 bases unmatched. The CDR3 has 14 amino acids. Germline CDR1 and CDR2: KGHSH and LQKENI.

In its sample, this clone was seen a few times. The CDR3 sequence: CSVDRRGNTIYF. CDR3 DNA sequence: TGCAGCGTCGACAGGCGAGGCAACACCATATATTTT. V is TRBV29-1 and J is TRBJ1-3, with a weak D call TRBD1 (6 bases). This CDR3 comprises 12 residues. V was shortened by 6 bases and J by 7 bases, with 13 bases between the two germline ends. The germline V gene encodes CDR1 SQVTM and CDR2 ANQGSEA.

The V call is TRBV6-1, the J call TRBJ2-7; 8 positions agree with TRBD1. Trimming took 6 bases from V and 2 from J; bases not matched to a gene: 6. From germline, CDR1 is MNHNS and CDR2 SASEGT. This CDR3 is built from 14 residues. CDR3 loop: CASSGGQGPYEQYF. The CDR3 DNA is TGTGCCAGCAGCGGAGGACAGGGTCCCTACGAGCAGTACTTC.

CDR3 in DNA: TGCGCCAGCAGCTTGGAATTGTCCCTATCCTATGGCTACACCTTC. This sequence encodes CASSLELSLSYGYTF. V usage is TRBV5-1 and J usage is TRBJ1-2; D not resolved. The CDR3 runs 15 residues. V was trimmed by 0 bases and J by 4 bases, leaving 13 bases between them. CDR1 and CDR2 from the germline V gene are SGHRS and YFSETQ.

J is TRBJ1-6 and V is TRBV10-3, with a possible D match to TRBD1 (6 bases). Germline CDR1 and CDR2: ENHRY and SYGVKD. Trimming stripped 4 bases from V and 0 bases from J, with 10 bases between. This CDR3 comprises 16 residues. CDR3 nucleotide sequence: TGTGCCATCAGTGGGACAGAAAGCTCCTATAATTCACCCCTCCACTTT. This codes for CAISGTESSYNSPLHF.

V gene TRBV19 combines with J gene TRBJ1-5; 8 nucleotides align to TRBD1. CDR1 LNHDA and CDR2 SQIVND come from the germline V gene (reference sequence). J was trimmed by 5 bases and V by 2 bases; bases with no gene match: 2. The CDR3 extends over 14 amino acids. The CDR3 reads CASSISGGDQPQHF. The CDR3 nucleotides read TGTGCCAGTAGTATATCAGGGGGCGATCAGCCCCAGCATTTT.

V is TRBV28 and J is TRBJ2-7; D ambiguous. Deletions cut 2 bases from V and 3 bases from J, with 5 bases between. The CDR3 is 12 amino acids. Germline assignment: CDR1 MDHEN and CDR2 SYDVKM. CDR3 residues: CASSLQYYEQYF. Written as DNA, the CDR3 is TGTGCCAGCAGTTTACAGTACTACGAGCAGTACTTC.